These 22 T cell receptor beta chains were all obtained from the same sample, sequenced in a study of blood T cell repertoires in COVID-19. Sequencing used immunoSEQ multiplex PCR; TCRdb keeps in-frame clones, though not all of them. Of over 45,000 clones in the sample, 83% are singletons; the top ten hold around 5.2%. The sequenced sample consisted of peripheral blood. The receptors come from a human donor in a cohort sampled during active COVID-19.

The chain is built from TRBV18 and TRBJ2-3; D perhaps matches TRBD1 (5 bases). The CDR3 sequence is 15 residues long. The V end lost 2 bases, the J end lost 1 base, and 10 bases lay between the germline ends. Germline-derived CDR1 and CDR2 are KGHSH and LQKENI. As DNA, the CDR3 is TGTGCCAGCTCACCAAACAGGCAGGGCACAGATACGCAGTATTTT. Amino acids: CASSPNRQGTDTQYF.

The genes are TRBV4-1 and TRBJ1-4; the match to TRBD1 covers 8 bases. V lost 3 bases to trimming and J lost 12 bases; unmatched junction nucleotides: 12. In germline, CDR1 is MGHRA, CDR2 YSYEKL. The length of the CDR3 is 15 residues. The CDR3 loop is CASSQPRQGIWELFF. CDR3 nucleotides: TGCGCCAGCAGCCAGCCCCGACAGGGGATTTGGGAACTGTTTTTT.

The chain combines TRBV27 with TRBJ2-1, with D unresolved. The CDR3 extends over 15 amino acids. V was clipped by 3 bases and J by 1 base, with 10 bases between them. From germline, CDR1 is MNHEY and CDR2 SMNVEV (reference sequence). The CDR3 DNA is TGTGCCAGCAGTTTTAGCCCCTCTTCCTACAATGAGCAGTTCTTC. Translating gives CASSFSPSSYNEQFF.

The CDR3 sequence is CASSVGTGHTGELFF. In DNA form, the CDR3 reads TGTGCCAGCAGTGTGGGGACAGGTCACACCGGGGAGCTGTTTTTT. The chain combines TRBV2 with TRBJ2-2; 8 nucleotides align to TRBD1. J was trimmed by 3 bases and V by 4 bases; bases with no gene match: 4. Looked up from germline, CDR1 is SNHLY and CDR2 is FYNNEI. The CDR3 consists of 15 residues.

V and J are TRBV10-3 and TRBJ2-1, with D tentatively TRBD2 (5 bases). This CDR3 is 14 amino acids long. V lost 6 bases to trimming and J lost 7 bases, with 16 bases between them. From germline, CDR1 is ENHRY and CDR2 SYGVKD. The CDR3, as DNA: TGTGCCATCAGAGGCGGCACTAGGGATAATGAGCAGTTCTTC. Its protein product is CAIRGGTRDNEQFF.

The chain uses TRBV11-3 and TRBJ2-7; D not certain. The CDR3 runs 14 residues. CDR1 SGHNT and CDR2 YENEEA come from the germline V gene. V lost 1 base and J lost 2, with 9 bases in between. The CDR3, as DNA: TGTGCCAGCAGCTTAGGCGGAGATACCTACGAGCAGTACTTC. This translates into CASSLGGDTYEQYF.

The chain joins TRBV10-3 to TRBJ1-2, with 8 bases fitting TRBD1. Germline V CDR1 and CDR2: ENHRY, SYGVKD. Trimming at V came to 9 bases and at J to 1 base, leaving 16 bases not matched to a gene. The CDR3 loop spans 17 amino acids. CDR3 DNA sequence: TGTGCCATAAACGGCTTCTCAGGGGGCGCGAGTAACTATGGCTACACCTTC. This encodes CAINGFSGGASNYGYTF.

The CDR3 spells CASSQERGNEQYF. The CDR3 nucleotides are TGCGCCAGCAGCCAAGAAAGGGGAAACGAGCAGTACTTC. The V gene is TRBV4-1, the J gene TRBJ2-7; weak D call: TRBD1 (5 bases). Trimming pared 0 bases from V and 5 bases from J, leaving 8 bases between. Germline V gene lookup returns CDR1 MGHRA and CDR2 YSYEKL. The CDR3 has 13 amino acids.

This CDR3 is CASSLLSAVNTEAFF. CDR3 DNA sequence: TGTGCCAGCAGCTTATTGTCCGCGGTGAACACTGAAGCTTTCTTT. This chain links TRBV7-2 with TRBJ1-1; D not resolved. This CDR3 is 15 amino acids long. Looked up from germline, CDR1 is SGHTA and CDR2 is FQGNSA. Trimming stripped 2 bases from V and 0 bases from J, with 10 bases between.

V gene TRBV3-1 (or the pseudogene TRBV3-2) combines with J gene TRBJ2-7; no clear D gene. The CDR3 covers 13 residues. Trimming removed 4 bases from V and 10 bases from J, with 17 bases in between. Germline V gene lookup returns CDR1 LGHDT and CDR2 YNNKEL (reference sequence). CDR3 region: CASSPTPSGKQYF. Written as DNA, the CDR3 is TGTGCCAGCAGCCCCACCCCCTCGGGTAAACAGTACTTC.

By share of the sample, this clone is medium-sized (0.01 to 0.1%). CDR3 residues: CASSIGWTDGYTF. The CDR3 DNA follows: TGTGCCAGTAGTATAGGCTGGACTGATGGCTACACCTTC. The gene calls are TRBV19 and TRBJ1-2; D remains unclear. This CDR3 has 13 amino acids. Germline V lookup: CDR1 LNHDA, CDR2 SQIVND (reference sequence). Trimming left V 1 base short and J 6 bases short, with 9 bases between.

This chain connects TRBV15 to TRBJ2-7; 7 positions match TRBD1. Germline CDR1 is LNHNV and CDR2 is YYDKDF (reference sequence). Losses at the gene ends were 5 bases for V and 3 bases for J; bases not matched to a gene: 16. This CDR3 is 17 amino acids long. The CDR3 sequence is CATSARFQGEIYYEQYF. The CDR3 DNA reads as TGTGCCACCAGCGCACGTTTCCAGGGGGAAATTTACTACGAGCAGTACTTC.

The chain uses TRBV2 and TRBJ2-2; TRBD1 is a possible D gene (6 bases). Looked up from germline, CDR1 is SNHLY and CDR2 is FYNNEI. V shed 6 bases and J shed 0 bases, with 14 bases lying between them. This CDR3 has 16 amino acids. The CDR3 sequence: CASRISGTTNTGELFF. The CDR3 region has the DNA TGTGCCAGCAGGATCTCGGGGACAACGAACACCGGGGAGCTGTTTTTT. Filled out from reference TRBV2 and TRBJ2-2, the complete variable domain reads EPEVTQTPSHQVTQMGQEVILRCVPISNHLYFYWYRQILGQKVEFLVSFYNNEISEKSEIFDDQFSVERPDGSNFTLKIRSTKLEDSAMYFCASRISGTTNTGELFFGEGSRLTVL.

The chain recombines TRBV2 with TRBJ2-7, with 7 bases matching TRBD1. Germline V CDR1 and CDR2: SNHLY, FYNNEI. The CDR3 has 14 amino acids. J gave up 4 bases and V 6 bases, and 9 bases lay outside the gene matches. The CDR3, as DNA: TGTGCCAGCAGAGACCAGGGGGTCGTTTACGAGCAGTACTTC. It is translated as CASRDQGVVYEQYF.

The CDR3 is CASSQDRSSFSGANVLTF. The CDR3 DNA reads as TGTGCCAGCAGCCAGGACAGGTCTTCCTTCTCTGGGGCCAACGTCCTGACTTTC. The genes are TRBV14 and TRBJ2-6; 7 bases match TRBD1. The CDR3 runs to 18 residues. V trimming: 3 bases; J trimming: 0 bases; junction bases outside the gene matches: 8. CDR1 and CDR2 (germline): SGHDN, FVKESK.

This clone was counted a single time. The chain couples TRBV7-9 to TRBJ2-5, with TRBD2 matching over 12 bases. CDR1 and CDR2 (germline): SEHNR, FQNEAQ (reference sequence). V was pared by 2 bases and J by 3 bases, with 1 base of the junction left unmatched. The CDR3 consists of 15 residues. CDR3 sequence (DNA): TGTGCCAGCAGCTTATGGACTAGCGGGGAAGAGACCCAGTACTTC. It is translated as CASSLWTSGEETQYF. Looking up the rest from reference TRBV7-9 and TRBJ2-5 gives the full variable domain: DTGVSQNPRHKITKRGQNVTFRCDPISEHNRLYWYRQTLGQGPEFLTYFQNEAQLEKSRLLSDRFSAERPKGSFSTLEIQRTEQGDSAMYLCASSLWTSGEETQYFGPGTRLLVL.

The chain joins TRBV7-6 to TRBJ2-3, with D possibly TRBD1 on 5 matching bases. CDR1 and CDR2 from the germline V gene are SGHVS and FNYEAQ. V was cut by 0 bases and J by 0 bases, with 13 bases left in between. The CDR3 is 17 amino acids. For the CDR3, the DNA is TGTGCCAGCAGCTTAGCCCCGGACAAACGTAGCACAGATACGCAGTATTTT. It codes for CASSLAPDKRSTDTQYF. Using reference TRBV7-6 and TRBJ2-3 for the parts outside the CDR3, the full variable domain is GAGVSQSPRYKVTKRGQDVALRCDPISGHVSLYWYRQALGQGPEFLTYFNYEAQQDKSGLPNDRFSAERPEGSISTLTIQRTEQRDSAMYRCASSLAPDKRSTDTQYFGPGTRLTVL.

The chain uses TRBV9 and TRBJ2-3; TRBD2 agrees at 9 bases. Germline-derived CDR1 and CDR2 are SGDLS and YYNGEE. V was pared by 0 bases and J by 3 bases, with 5 bases of the junction left unmatched. The CDR3 totals 16 residues. Here the CDR3 reads CASSVDGRGGTDTQYF. The CDR3 DNA follows: TGTGCCAGCAGCGTAGACGGGCGGGGGGGGACAGATACGCAGTATTTT.

The chain recombines TRBV6-6 with TRBJ1-2; D ambiguous. The germline V gene has CDR1 MNHNY and CDR2 SVGAGI (reference sequence). The CDR3 totals 13 residues. V lost 5 bases and J 1 base, leaving 8 bases between the germline ends. Here the CDR3 reads CASSPSYNYGYTF. The CDR3 DNA sequence: TGTGCCAGCAGTCCAAGCTATAACTATGGCTACACCTTC.

The chain links TRBV20-1 to TRBJ2-3; D gene uncertain. The CDR3 spans 14 residues. CDR1 is DFQATT and CDR2 is SNEGSKA in the germline V gene (reference sequence). With 3 bases removed from V and 3 bases from J, the gap between germline ends came to 13 bases. CDR3 loop: CSASKHFSTDTQYF. The CDR3 DNA reads TGCAGTGCTAGTAAGCATTTTTCAACAGATACGCAGTATTTT.

The chain carries TRBV6-1 and TRBJ1-6; a possible D gene is TRBD1 (5 bases). Germline lookup yields CDR1 MNHNS and CDR2 SASEGT. Between the trimmed V and J ends, which lost 2 bases and 6 bases, there was a span of 14 bases. The CDR3 covers 16 residues. The CDR3 region is CASSELGRQLNSPLHF. The DNA for the CDR3 is TGTGCCAGCAGTGAACTCGGTCGACAGCTTAATTCACCCCTCCACTTT.

The V and J genes are TRBV12-5 and TRBJ2-2; perhaps TRBD1 as D (6 bases). From germline, CDR1 is LGHNT and CDR2 FRNRAP. This CDR3 region has 15 residues. The germline V and J ends were trimmed by 7 bases and 3 bases, with 15 bases remaining between them. CDR3 coding DNA: TGTGCTAGTGCCCTGGGACACACGTACACCGGGGAGCTGTTTTTT. Amino acids: CASALGHTYTGELFF.